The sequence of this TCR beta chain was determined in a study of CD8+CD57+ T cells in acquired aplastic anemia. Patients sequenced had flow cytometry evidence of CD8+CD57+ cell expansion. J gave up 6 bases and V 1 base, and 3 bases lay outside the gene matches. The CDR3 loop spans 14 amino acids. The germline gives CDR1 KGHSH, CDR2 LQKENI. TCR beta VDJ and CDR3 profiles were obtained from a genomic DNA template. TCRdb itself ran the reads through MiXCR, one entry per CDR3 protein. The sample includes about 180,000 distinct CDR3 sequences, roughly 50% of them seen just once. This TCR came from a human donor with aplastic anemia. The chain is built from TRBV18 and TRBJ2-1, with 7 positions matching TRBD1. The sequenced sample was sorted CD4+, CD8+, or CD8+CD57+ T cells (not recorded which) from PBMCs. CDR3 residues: CASSPQGASNEQFF. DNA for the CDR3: TGTGCCAGCTCACCACAGGGGGCGAGCAATGAGCAGTTCTTC. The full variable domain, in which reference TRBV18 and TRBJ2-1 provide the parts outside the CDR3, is NAGVMQNPRHLVRRRGQEARLRCSPMKGHSHVYWYRQLPEEGLKFMVYLQKENIIDESGMPKERFSAEFPKEGPSILRIQQVVRGDSAAYFCASSPQGASNEQFFGPGTRLTVL.